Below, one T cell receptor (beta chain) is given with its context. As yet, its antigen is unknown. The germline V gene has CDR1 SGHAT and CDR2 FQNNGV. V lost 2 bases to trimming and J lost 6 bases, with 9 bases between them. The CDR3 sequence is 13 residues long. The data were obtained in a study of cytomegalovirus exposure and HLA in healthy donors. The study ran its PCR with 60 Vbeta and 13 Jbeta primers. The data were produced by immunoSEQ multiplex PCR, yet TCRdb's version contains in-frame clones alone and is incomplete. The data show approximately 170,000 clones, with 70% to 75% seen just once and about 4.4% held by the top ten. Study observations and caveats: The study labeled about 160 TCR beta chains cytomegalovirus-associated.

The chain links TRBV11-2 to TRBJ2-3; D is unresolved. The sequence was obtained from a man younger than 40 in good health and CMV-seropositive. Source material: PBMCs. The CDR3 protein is CASSLNGEDTQYF. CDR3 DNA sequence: TGTGCCAGCAGCTTAAATGGTGAGGATACGCAGTATTTT. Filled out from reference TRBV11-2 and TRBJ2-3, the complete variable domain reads EAGVAQSPRYKIIEKRQSVAFWCNPISGHATLYWYQQILGQGPKLLIQFQNNGVVDDSQLPKDRFSAERLKGVDSTLKIQPAKLEDSAVYLCASSLNGEDTQYFGPGTRLTVL.